A selection of T cell receptor beta chains follows, all from one sample in a study of shared clonotypes between healthy human individuals. Generated by immunoSEQ multiplex PCR, the TCRdb table keeps only in-frame clones and is missing some. The profile shows 520,000 or so clones, 79% of them singletons. The sample consisted of PBMCs. These receptors were collected from a woman aged 40 to 50 in good health. Some clones in this sample may be carry-over from other donors' samples. CDR3s include the opening cysteine and the closing phenylalanine or tryptophan. A D gene is named only where the DNA matches it firmly. The size of a clone is reported for some rows only, either as once, few or many, or as a class for expanded clones.

v_call: TRBV4-3; clone_size: .; d_call: TRBD1; j_call: TRBJ2-7; cdr3_nt: TGCGCCAGCAGCCAAGATTGGGGGGACAGGGGGCTTTACTTC; cdr3_aa: CASSQDWGDRGLYF
v_call: TRBV27; clone_size: .; d_call: TRBD1; j_call: TRBJ2-7; cdr3_nt: TGTGCCAGCAGTTTCGCTACAGGGGTCTACGAGCAGTACTTC; cdr3_aa: CASSFATGVYEQYF
v_call: TRBV11-2; clone_size: .; d_call: .; j_call: TRBJ2-1; cdr3_nt: TGTGCCAGCAGCTCCTTAGTGGTCCCCCAGCAGTTCTTC; cdr3_aa: CASSSLVVPQQFF
v_call: TRBV6-5; clone_size: .; d_call: .; j_call: TRBJ2-5; cdr3_nt: TGTGCCAGCAATTTACTGGGCCCCGGGGAGACCCAGTACTTC; cdr3_aa: CASNLLGPGETQYF
v_call: TRBV6-5; clone_size: .; d_call: TRBD1; j_call: TRBJ2-1; cdr3_nt: TGTGCCAGCTCAACCTGGGACAGACACAATGAGCAGTTCTTC; cdr3_aa: CASSTWDRHNEQFF
v_call: TRBV28; clone_size: .; d_call: TRBD1; j_call: TRBJ2-5; cdr3_nt: TGTGCCAGCAGTTCCCCGACAGGGGGAGAGACCCAGTACTTC; cdr3_aa: CASSSPTGGETQYF
v_call: TRBV7-9; clone_size: many; d_call: TRBD1; j_call: TRBJ2-2; cdr3_nt: TGTGCCAGCAGCCATCACAGGGGCGGCAACACCGGGGAGCTGTTTTTT; cdr3_aa: CASSHHRGGNTGELFF
v_call: TRBV5-1; clone_size: .; d_call: .; j_call: TRBJ2-2; cdr3_nt: TGCGCCAGCAGCCCCATTCTGAACACCGGGGAGCTGTTTTTT; cdr3_aa: CASSPILNTGELFF
v_call: TRBV28; clone_size: .; d_call: .; j_call: TRBJ2-7; cdr3_nt: TGTGCCAGCAGTTTATTCCGGGGGAGAGGGAGAGAGCAGTACTTC; cdr3_aa: CASSLFRGRGREQYF
v_call: TRBV25-1; clone_size: .; d_call: .; j_call: TRBJ1-1; cdr3_nt: TGTGCCAGCAGTGAGGGAGTGGCGAACACTGAAGCTTTCTTT; cdr3_aa: CASSEGVANTEAFF
v_call: TRBV29-1; clone_size: few; d_call: .; j_call: TRBJ2-3; cdr3_nt: TGCAGCGTTGAAGTAAGGGCAGATACGCAGTATTTT; cdr3_aa: CSVEVRADTQYF
v_call: TRBV9; clone_size: .; d_call: TRBD2; j_call: TRBJ2-3; cdr3_nt: TGTGCCAGCAGCGTTGCGGGGGGAAGCACAGATACGCAGTATTTT; cdr3_aa: CASSVAGGSTDTQYF
v_call: TRBV14; clone_size: .; d_call: TRBD2; j_call: TRBJ2-3; cdr3_nt: TGTGCCAGCAGCCAAGCCGGGACTAGAATGTCAGATACGCAGTATTTT; cdr3_aa: CASSQAGTRMSDTQYF
v_call: TRBV11-2; clone_size: few; d_call: .; j_call: TRBJ2-5; cdr3_nt: TGTGCCAGCGGCAAGACTAGTTATGAGACCCAGTACTTC; cdr3_aa: CASGKTSYETQYF
v_call: TRBV19; clone_size: .; d_call: .; j_call: TRBJ1-1; cdr3_nt: TGTGCCAGTAAACCCAGGGAAATGAACACTGAAGCTTTCTTT; cdr3_aa: CASKPREMNTEAFF
v_call: TRBV18; clone_size: .; d_call: TRBD1; j_call: TRBJ2-6; cdr3_nt: TGTGCCAGCTCACCTAGCCGGACAGGGGCAATCTCTGGGGCCAACGTCCTGACTTTC; cdr3_aa: CASSPSRTGAISGANVLTF
v_call: TRBV25-1; clone_size: few; d_call: .; j_call: TRBJ1-1; cdr3_nt: TGTGCCAGCAGTGACAAACCCGACTTGAACGCTTTCTTT; cdr3_aa: CASSDKPDLNAFF
v_call: TRBV28; clone_size: .; d_call: TRBD2; j_call: TRBJ2-5; cdr3_nt: TGTGCCAGCAGGGGGACTAGCAGGGGCCTCCAAGAGACCCAGTACTTC; cdr3_aa: CASRGTSRGLQETQYF
v_call: TRBV11-2; clone_size: .; d_call: TRBD2; j_call: TRBJ2-4; cdr3_nt: TGTGCCAGCAGCCATATCAGCGGGAATATAGCCAAAAACATTCAGTACTTC; cdr3_aa: CASSHISGNIAKNIQYF
v_call: TRBV5-8; clone_size: .; d_call: TRBD1; j_call: TRBJ2-7; cdr3_nt: TGTGCCAGCGGCCATTGGAAGGGACAGAGGTTC; cdr3_aa: CASGHWKGQRF
v_call: TRBV27; clone_size: .; d_call: TRBD2; j_call: TRBJ2-1; cdr3_nt: TGTGCCAGCAGTTTCCTGGGAGGGAATGAGCAGTTCTTC; cdr3_aa: CASSFLGGNEQFF
v_call: TRBV7-9; clone_size: .; d_call: TRBD1; j_call: TRBJ1-3; cdr3_nt: TGTGCCAGCAGCTTTGGGACAGTCGGAAACACCATATATTTT; cdr3_aa: CASSFGTVGNTIYF
v_call: TRBV2; clone_size: .; d_call: .; j_call: TRBJ1-5; cdr3_nt: TGTGCCAGCAGTGGAGTCGGATTTTTCGGGGGAGGTATTAGCAATCAGCCCCAGCATTTT; cdr3_aa: CASSGVGFFGGGISNQPQHF
v_call: TRBV7-8; clone_size: .; d_call: .; j_call: TRBJ1-2; cdr3_nt: TGTGCCAGCAGTCGAACCGGGACGGCCTCTAACTATGGCTACACCTTC; cdr3_aa: CASSRTGTASNYGYTF
v_call: TRBV2; clone_size: .; d_call: .; j_call: TRBJ1-5; cdr3_nt: TGTGCCAGCAGTTTACATAGCAATCAGCCCCAGCATTTT; cdr3_aa: CASSLHSNQPQHF
v_call: TRBV4-2; clone_size: .; d_call: .; j_call: TRBJ2-2; cdr3_nt: TGTGCCAGCAGCCGACTGCTGGTCACCGGGGAGCTGTTTTTT; cdr3_aa: CASSRLLVTGELFF
v_call: TRBV6-1; clone_size: once; d_call: TRBD2; j_call: TRBJ2-7; cdr3_nt: TGTGCCAGCAGTGCTCGACTAGCGGAATACGAGCAGTACTTC; cdr3_aa: CASSARLAEYEQYF